Following are 30 T cell receptor beta chains from one sample sequenced in a study of T cells expressing NK-cell markers. TCRdb reanalyzed the 5' RACE reads, giving one entry per CDR3 protein sequence and no DNA. The sample has about 260,000 distinct CDR3 sequences; the top ten hold 0.39%. Sequenced material: blood T cells: a sorted CD56 or NKG2C T cell subset, CD4+ or CD8+ T cells, or bulk PBMC T cells (not recorded which). The receptors shown here come from a man between 18 and 35 years old in good health.

The rearrangement uses TRBV19 and TRBJ2-1; TCRdb's D gene call, TRBD2, goes unchecked for lack of DNA. CDR1 and CDR2 from the germline V gene are LNHDA and SQIVND (reference sequence). The CDR3 extends over 16 amino acids. The CDR3 here is CASSTRLGLSYNEQFF.

This chain joins TRBV29-1 and TRBJ1-2; with no DNA, the TCRdb D assignment of TRBD1 cannot be verified. The germline V gene has CDR1 SQVTM and CDR2 ANQGSEA. This CDR3 contains 12 residues. CDR3 residues: CSVGQGHKGYTF.

V and J are TRBV7-2 and TRBJ2-7. The CDR3 is made up of 15 amino acids. Germline-derived CDR1 and CDR2 are SGHTA and FQGNSA. Here the CDR3 reads CASSLAGGQLGEQYF.

The V gene is TRBV10-2, the J gene TRBJ2-5; no DNA is available, so the TRBD2 call from TCRdb remains unchecked. The CDR3 length is 14 residues. CDR1 is WSHSY, CDR2 SAAADI, per germline. CDR3 residues: CASTEGTVQETQYF.

The V gene is TRBV7-2, the J gene TRBJ1-1. The germline V gene encodes CDR1 SGHTA and CDR2 FQGNSA. CDR3 length: 15 residues. CDR3: CASSRTVIMNTEAFF. Complete variable domain (other parts from reference TRBV7-2 and TRBJ1-1): GAGVSQSPSNKVTEKGKDVELRCDPISGHTALYWYRQSLGQGLEFLIYFQGNSAPDKSGLPSDRFSAERTGGSVSTLTIQRTQQEDSAVYLCASSRTVIMNTEAFFGQGTRLTVV.

This sequence joins TRBV2 and TRBJ1-4; TCRdb indicates TRBD1, and absent DNA this call remains unverified. The CDR3 is 16 amino acids. CDR1 is SNHLY, CDR2 FYNNEI, per germline. CDR3 protein: CASSLGQGAKGEKLFF.

The chain combines TRBV28 with TRBJ2-7; TCRdb names TRBD1, which stays unverified in the absence of DNA. CDR1 is MDHEN, CDR2 SYDVKM, per germline. This CDR3 comprises 12 residues. The CDR3 protein is CASTDRGPEQYF.

This rearrangement joins TRBV7-2 to TRBJ1-1; TCRdb's D gene call, TRBD1, goes unchecked for lack of DNA. The length of the CDR3 is 14 residues. Germline V gene lookup returns CDR1 SGHTA and CDR2 FQGNSA. The CDR3 spells CASSPGTVGAEAFF.

The genes are TRBV7-2 and TRBJ2-7; TCRdb outputs TRBD1, but without DNA this stays unchecked. Germline V gene sequence: CDR1 SGHTA, CDR2 FQGNSA. The CDR3 spans 13 residues. CDR3 protein: CASSTRTGNEQYF.

This rearrangement joins TRBV7-2 to TRBJ1-5. The CDR3 is 12 amino acids. Germline V gene data show CDR1 as SGHTA and CDR2 as FQGNSA. CDR3 sequence: CASAETRGPQHF.

This rearrangement joins TRBV6-5 to TRBJ2-2; without DNA, the TCRdb call of TRBD1 cannot be checked. The germline gives CDR1 MNHEY, CDR2 SVGAGI. The CDR3 extends over 16 amino acids. The CDR3 region is CATRRGGNANTGELFF.

The V and J genes are TRBV19 and TRBJ1-5. This CDR3 is 16 amino acids long. In germline, CDR1 is LNHDA, CDR2 SQIVND (reference sequence). Here the CDR3 reads CASSSTGSGRNQPQHF.

This chain connects TRBV9 to TRBJ1-2; TCRdb's D gene call, TRBD1, goes unchecked for lack of DNA. CDR1 and CDR2 from the germline V gene are SGDLS and YYNGEE. The CDR3 length is 15 residues. Here the CDR3 reads CASSEGQGVSYGYTF.

The rearrangement uses TRBV30 and TRBJ2-3; the D call of TRBD2 rests on TCRdb alone, since no DNA is present to check it. Germline values: CDR1 GTSNPN, CDR2 SVGIG (reference sequence). This CDR3 comprises 13 residues. CDR3 sequence: CARAGEGTDTQYF.

This chain joins TRBV12-3 or TRBV12-4 and TRBJ1-2; the D call of TRBD1 rests on TCRdb alone, since no DNA is present to check it. The CDR3 runs 14 residues. CDR3: CASIRDRGLGGYTF.

The chain uses TRBV12-3 or TRBV12-4 and TRBJ2-2; TCRdb gives TRBD2 as the D gene, but with no DNA this cannot be confirmed. This CDR3 has 17 residues. CDR3 protein: CASAPDLAVPNTGELFF.

This CDR3 is CASSLESGRGEQFF. The V call is TRBV11-2, the J call TRBJ2-1; the D gene TCRdb calls, TRBD1, cannot be checked with no DNA. Germline CDR1 and CDR2: SGHAT and FQNNGV. The CDR3 loop spans 14 amino acids.

V usage is TRBV5-1 and J usage is TRBJ1-1; TCRdb's D gene call, TRBD1, goes unchecked for lack of DNA. The germline CDR1 and CDR2 sequences are SGHRS and YFSETQ. The CDR3 is 12 residues long. CDR3 protein: CASSRTGDLAFF.

The genes are TRBV21-1 and TRBJ2-1. TRBV21-1 is a documented pseudogene. The CDR3 spans 15 residues. This CDR3 reads CASSKVSGRDNEQFF.

The CDR3 region is CASSLSLSSGNTIYF. V usage is TRBV5-6 and J usage is TRBJ1-3. The CDR3 extends over 15 amino acids. Germline V gene sequence: CDR1 SGHDT, CDR2 YYEEEE.

V is TRBV5-1 and J is TRBJ2-1; TCRdb's D call, TRBD1, is unchecked because there is no DNA. CDR1 is SGHRS and CDR2 is YFSETQ in the germline V gene. The CDR3 has 14 residues. The CDR3 loop reads CASSLVRGFNEQFF.

The chain has TRBV6-5 and TRBJ2-7; the D call from TCRdb, TRBD2, cannot be confirmed without DNA. CDR1 MNHEY and CDR2 SVGAGI come from the germline V gene. The CDR3 covers 15 residues. The CDR3 reads CASSYVGGTGYEQYF.

This rearrangement joins TRBV6-1 to TRBJ2-2; no DNA is available, so the TRBD2 call from TCRdb remains unchecked. The germline V gene has CDR1 MNHNS and CDR2 SASEGT. The CDR3 runs to 18 residues. CDR3 amino acids: CASSTRLAGDRSTGELFF.

V gene TRBV3-1 combines with J gene TRBJ1-5; checking the TCRdb D call of TRBD1 is not possible without DNA. Germline-derived CDR1 and CDR2 are LGHDT and YNNKEL (reference sequence). The CDR3 runs to 18 residues. The CDR3 loop is CASSQDPQGGNSNQPQHF.

The rearrangement links TRBV24-1 to TRBJ2-1; TCRdb picks TRBD2, but there is no DNA to check that call. Germline CDR1 KGHDR, CDR2 SFDVKD. The CDR3 consists of 17 residues. CDR3 residues: CATSDQSGSAFYNEQFF.

V usage is TRBV15 and J usage is TRBJ2-1; TCRdb's assignment of TRBD2 cannot be checked, as there is no DNA. The CDR3 is made up of 15 amino acids. Looked up from germline, CDR1 is LNHNV and CDR2 is YYDKDF (reference sequence). The CDR3: CATSTRLIGNNEQFF.

This chain uses TRBV6-5 with TRBJ2-1. This CDR3 comprises 11 residues. Germline V lookup: CDR1 MNHEY, CDR2 SVGAGI. This CDR3 is CASASINEQFF.

The rearrangement uses TRBV28 and TRBJ2-1; TCRdb gives TRBD2 as the D gene, but with no DNA this cannot be confirmed. Germline V gives CDR1 MDHEN, CDR2 SYDVKM. CDR3 length: 14 amino acids. CDR3 protein: CASQTSGPYNEQFF. Based on the CDR3 plus reference TRBV28 and TRBJ2-1, the full variable domain is DVKVTQSSRYLVKRTGEKVFLECVQDMDHENMFWYRQDPGLGLRLIYFSYDVKMKEKGDIPEGYSVSREKKERFSLILESASTNQTSMYLCASQTSGPYNEQFFGPGTRLTVL.

This chain links TRBV12-3 or TRBV12-4 with TRBJ2-3. This CDR3 spans 13 amino acids. The chain's CDR3 is CASRPDSTDTQYF.

The rearrangement links TRBV6-5 to TRBJ2-1; TCRdb calls TRBD2, which cannot be checked without DNA. Germline V gene lookup returns CDR1 MNHEY and CDR2 SVGAGI. The CDR3 length is 15 residues. The CDR3: CASSPTSGSKHEQFF.